These 15 T cell receptor beta chains were all obtained from the same sample, sequenced in a study of T-cell memory formation after mild COVID-19. Each CDR3 protein is one row after TCRdb ran MiXCR on the 5' RACE reads. The table records around 100,000 distinct CDR3 sequences, around 10% of them present only once. Sequences were obtained from PBMCs or a T cell subset sorted from them (not recorded which). All receptors come from a man between 18 and 29 years old who had mild COVID-19 (a few samples of this study predate the infection). Cell type and time point are not known.

This clonotype turned up a few times. The chain carries TRBV6-2 or TRBV6-3 and TRBJ2-3, with 9 bases lining up with TRBD2. The CDR3 consists of 15 residues. Trimming cost V 0 bases and J 8 bases; bases outside gene matches: 6. Germline lookup yields CDR1 MNHEY and CDR2 SVGEGT. The CDR3 coding sequence is TGTGCCAGCAGTTACTCAAGGAGCGGGGGGCCTACGCAGTATTTT. It translates to CASSYSRSGGPTQYF.

There are many counts of this clonotype. CDR3 nucleotide sequence: TGTGCCAGCAGTGGACAGCACGAGCAGTACTTC. Its translation: CASSGQHEQYF. V usage is TRBV27 and J usage is TRBJ2-7, with a possible D match to TRBD1 (6 bases). Germline CDR1 MNHEY, CDR2 SMNVEV (reference sequence). Trimming removed 5 bases at V and 5 bases at J, with 7 bases between. The CDR3 is 11 residues long.

This clonotype has more than one count but fewer than ten. The CDR3 spells CASSLEFADLRNIQYF. The CDR3 nucleotides read TGCGCCAGCAGCTTGGAATTTGCGGACCTCCGGAACATTCAGTACTTC. J is TRBJ2-4 and V is TRBV5-1; unclear D gene. Trimming pared 0 bases from V and 7 bases from J, leaving 17 bases between. CDR3 length equals 16 residues. Germline V gene sequence: CDR1 SGHRS, CDR2 YFSETQ.

The chain couples TRBV29-1 to TRBJ2-7; 9 positions match TRBD1. V dropped 6 bases and J dropped 6; count of bases not matched to a gene: 6. This CDR3 spans 12 amino acids. CDR1 and CDR2 from the germline V gene are SQVTM and ANQGSEA. The CDR3 nucleotides are TGCAGCGTCGCCGGGACAGGGCTCGAGCAGTACGTC. This gives the protein CSVAGTGLEQYV.

The chain is built from TRBV6-2 or TRBV6-3 and TRBJ1-1, with no clear D. CDR1 is MNHEY, CDR2 SVGEGT, per germline. The CDR3 runs 16 residues. V was shortened by 6 bases and J by 2 bases, with 19 bases between the two germline ends. CDR3 sequence reads: CASRNQPTPANTEAFF. The CDR3 DNA is TGTGCCAGCAGGAACCAGCCCACCCCAGCCAACACTGAAGCTTTCTTT.

The rearrangement links TRBV6-2 or TRBV6-3 to TRBJ1-1, with D tentatively TRBD1 (5 bases). Between the trimmed V and J ends, which lost 5 bases and 5 bases, there was a span of 15 bases. Germline V gene data show CDR1 as MNHEY and CDR2 as SVGEGT. The CDR3 runs to 14 residues. CDR3 nucleotides: TGTGCCAGCAGTCCCGACAGTTGGGGGACTGAAGCTTTCTTT. Its protein is CASSPDSWGTEAFF.

The chain uses TRBV4-3 and TRBJ2-1; TRBD2 agrees at 8 bases. The CDR3 extends over 16 amino acids. The germline V gene encodes CDR1 LGHNA and CDR2 YSLEER. Losses at the gene ends were 0 bases for V and 4 bases for J; bases not matched to a gene: 5. The CDR3 DNA is TGCGCCAGCAGCCAAGATCGGGGGGGAAGTTACAATGAGCAGTTCTTC. Translation gives CASSQDRGGSYNEQFF.

This chain joins TRBV21-1 and TRBJ1-1. TRBV21-1 is shown as a pseudogene. CDR3 length: 17 residues. CDR3 DNA: TGTGCCAGCAGCGAATCTCGGGGAAGGGAGGGGAACACTGAAGCTTTCTTT. The encoded protein is CASSESRGREGNTEAFF.

This rearrangement joins TRBV20-1 to TRBJ2-1; 11 positions match TRBD2. The germline V gene encodes CDR1 DFQATT and CDR2 SNEGSKA (reference sequence). The length of the CDR3 is 11 residues. Germline trimming cut 6 bases from V and 13 bases from J; bases unmatched to any gene: 5. Here the CDR3 DNA reads TGCAGTGCCCCACTAGCGGGGGTACAGTTCTTC. Amino acids: CSAPLAGVQFF.

This clonotype has just a few counts. The chain recombines TRBV21-1 with TRBJ2-7; TRBD1 was called by the table and not checked on the DNA. TRBV21-1 is given as a pseudogene. The CDR3 is 15 amino acids. CDR3 DNA sequence: TGTGCCAGCAGCAAGCCGGACAGGGACCTCAGAGAGCAGTACGTC. This gives the protein CASSKPDRDLREQYV.

This clonotype was detected many times. V is TRBV4-1 and J is TRBJ1-5; D call uncertain. This CDR3 comprises 15 residues. Trimming left V 4 bases short and J 0 bases short, with 10 bases between. Germline V CDR1 and CDR2: MGHRA, YSYEKL. The DNA for the CDR3 is TGCGCCAGCAGCCTTTTGGACGGTAGCAATCAGCCCCAGCATTTT. Translated: CASSLLDGSNQPQHF.

J is TRBJ2-2 and V is TRBV6-5; D gene ambiguous. Trimming took off 8 bases at V and 1 base at J, with 5 bases between the two ends. The germline CDR1 and CDR2 sequences are MNHEY and SVGAGI. The length of the CDR3 is 12 residues. This CDR3 is CASCVNTGELFF. For the CDR3, the DNA is TGTGCCAGCTGCGTGAACACCGGGGAGCTGTTTTTT.

This clonotype has ten or more counts. The rearrangement joins TRBV29-1 to TRBJ2-1, with 15 nucleotides matching TRBD2. Germline CDR1 reads SQVTM; CDR2 reads ANQGSEA. V lost 7 bases to trimming and J lost 8 bases; unmatched junction nucleotides: 9. The CDR3 is 15 amino acids. CDR3 sequence (DNA): TGCAGCGACCTAGGACTAGCGGGGGGGCGCGATGAGCAGTTCTTC. Translating gives CSDLGLAGGRDEQFF.

This clonotype was counted only a few times. This sequence joins TRBV7-9 and TRBJ1-6; a possible D gene is TRBD1 (5 bases). CDR1 and CDR2 (germline): SEHNR, FQNEAQ (reference sequence). This CDR3 contains 14 residues. V gave up 10 bases and J gave up 5 bases, with 15 bases separating them. The CDR3 DNA reads as TGTGCCACCCTAGACGGACAAAATAATTCACCCCTCCACTTT. It is translated as CATLDGQNNSPLHF.

The chain links TRBV4-1 to TRBJ2-6; maybe TRBD1 (5 bases). Germline-derived CDR1 and CDR2 are MGHRA and YSYEKL. The CDR3 sequence is 19 residues long. V dropped 0 bases and J dropped 4 bases, with 19 bases sitting between them. In DNA form, the CDR3 reads TGCGCCAGCAGCCAAGATATGACAGTTCCCTCTACGGGGGCCAACGTCCTGACTTTC. Its translation is CASSQDMTVPSTGANVLTF.